The present TCR beta chain was sequenced within a study of blood T cell repertoires in COVID-19. The overall study: Nucleic acid was either cDNA or gDNA, and it came from T cells, B-cell-depleted T cells, or PBMCs.

Data came from immunoSEQ multiplex PCR; TCRdb stores just in-frame clones and leaves some out. The sample has 240,000 or so clones, 85% to 90% seen once. Germline V lookup: CDR1 SGHRS, CDR2 YFSETQ. The J segment lost 1 base and the V segment lost 4 bases, leaving 9 bases of the junction unmatched. There are 16 residues in the CDR3. The sequence came from a woman between 35 and 50 years old who had recovered from COVID-19. Sequenced input: peripheral blood. The chain couples TRBV5-1 to TRBJ1-1, with 8 bases lining up with TRBD1. In nucleotides, the CDR3 is TGCGCCAGCAGCCGACGGACAGGGAGGTCGAACACTGAAGCTTTCTTT. Translation gives CASSRRTGRSNTEAFF. The whole variable domain, remainder taken from reference TRBV5-1 and TRBJ1-1, is KAGVTQTPRYLIKTRGQQVTLSCSPISGHRSVSWYQQTPGQGLQFLFEYFSETQRNKGNFPGRFSGRQFSNSRSEMNVSTLELGDSALYLCASSRRTGRSNTEAFFGQGTRLTVV.